This T cell receptor beta chain was profiled in a study of T-cell reconstitution after alpha-beta-depleted transplantation in children. This sample's TCRbeta library carried unique molecular identifier barcodes. TCRdb re-derived calls from the PCR reads in MiXCR, one entry per CDR3 protein. The data hold 250,000 to 400,000 distinct CDR3 sequences, with around 25% observed a single time. This clonotype was seen at least ten times. In germline, CDR1 is MGHRA, CDR2 YSYEKL. The CDR3 sequence is 14 residues long. Trimming took 3 bases from V and 0 from J, leaving 5 bases between them. The source material was PBMCs, mostly from graft donor cells, sampled 180 days after TCRalphabeta/CD19-depleted stem cell transplant. The clonotype was recovered from a male patient younger than 18 who had a stem cell transplant for acute lymphoblastic leukemia, so the T cells may come from the graft donor. V usage is TRBV4-1 and J usage is TRBJ1-4; D is unresolved. The DNA for the CDR3 is TGCGCCAGCAGCCACCGCGCAACTAATGAAAAACTGTTTTTT. Protein product: CASSHRATNEKLFF.